This T cell receptor beta chain was recorded in a study of vaccination effects on CD4 cells after COVID-19. Overall study context: Post-vaccine specimens arrived a median 72 days past the second dose.

Data came from immunoSEQ multiplex PCR; TCRdb stores just in-frame clones and leaves some out. The table records over 80,000 clones, around four fifths of them present only once. Worth noting for this clone: What it recognizes is unknown.

ViraFEST expansion of antigen-specific CD4+ T cells with viral peptide pools preceded sequencing. The authors isolated CD4+ T cells after less than eleven days of culture. BNT162b2 vaccine or mRNA-1273 vaccine was given to participants in two doses. Wells of roughly 2.1 million PBMC each were grown with 9.5 to 10 IU/ml IL-2 and about 9.7 ug/ml peptides. CDR3 length: 15 residues. Germline CDR1 and CDR2: MGHDK and SYGVNS. V lost 3 bases and J lost 1, with 12 bases in between. The gene calls are TRBV25-1 and TRBJ1-1, with D maybe TRBD1 (5 bases). The specimen comprised CD4+ T cells from PBMCs cultured with HCoV-OC43 spike peptides, sampled after COVID-19 vaccination. Regarding subset: HCoV-OC43 spike overlapping peptide pool stimulation. The TCR originated in a human donor who received a COVID-19 vaccine. The CDR3 region has the DNA TGTGCCAGCAGTGACCCCCGGGACGGGAACACTGAAGCTTTCTTT. It translates to CASSDPRDGNTEAFF.